What follows are 28 T cell receptor beta chains derived from one specimen sequenced in a study of T cells expressing NK-cell markers. TCRdb re-called the 5' RACE reads, yielding one record per CDR3 amino acid sequence without DNA. This table holds 300,000 to 500,000 distinct CDR3 sequences. The sample taken for sequencing was blood T cells: a sorted CD56 or NKG2C T cell subset, CD4+ or CD8+ T cells, or bulk PBMC T cells (not recorded which). These receptor sequences come from a woman between 45 and 65 years old in good health.

The V gene is TRBV20-1, the J gene TRBJ2-4; TCRdb calls TRBD1, which cannot be checked without DNA. This CDR3 is 13 amino acids long. CDR1 is DFQATT and CDR2 is SNEGSKA in the germline V gene (reference sequence). The CDR3 sequence: CSARWGGKNIQYF.

This chain connects TRBV7-8 to TRBJ2-3; TCRdb's assignment of TRBD1 cannot be checked, as there is no DNA. The CDR3 is 15 residues long. The V gene's germline CDR1 is SGHVS and CDR2 FQNEAQ. CDR3 in amino acids: CASSLGWGAGNTQYF.

The chain joins TRBV11-2 to TRBJ2-1; without DNA, the TCRdb call of TRBD2 cannot be checked. Germline values: CDR1 SGHAT, CDR2 FQNNGV. The CDR3 is 18 amino acids. CDR3 region: CASSARYRREEVRDEQFF. The whole variable domain, filled in from reference TRBV11-2 and TRBJ2-1, reads EAGVAQSPRYKIIEKRQSVAFWCNPISGHATLYWYQQILGQGPKLLIQFQNNGVVDDSQLPKDRFSAERLKGVDSTLKIQPAKLEDSAVYLCASSARYRREEVRDEQFFGPGTRLTVL.

The chain has TRBV5-6 and TRBJ2-3; the TRBD2 assignment by TCRdb is unverifiable without DNA. CDR1 and CDR2 from the germline V gene are SGHDT and YYEEEE. CDR3 size: 18 residues. The CDR3 region is CASSYGGAGGPGTDTQYF.

The rearrangement uses TRBV4-1 and TRBJ2-5; TCRdb's D call, TRBD1, is unchecked because there is no DNA. CDR3 length equals 15 residues. Germline assignment: CDR1 MGHRA and CDR2 YSYEKL. CDR3 protein: CASSQVAGIQETQYF.

V gene TRBV11-2 combines with J gene TRBJ2-6; TCRdb names TRBD1, which stays unverified in the absence of DNA. Germline V CDR1 and CDR2: SGHAT, FQNNGV. CDR3 length equals 16 residues. CDR3: CASRRTPLGGANVLTF.

V usage is TRBV7-9 and J usage is TRBJ2-6; absent DNA, TCRdb's TRBD1 call cannot be checked. The CDR3 is 20 amino acids. CDR1 SEHNR and CDR2 FQNEAQ come from the germline V gene (reference sequence). The CDR3 spells CASSSSPGQGGSSGANVLTF. The full variable domain, its missing parts supplied by reference TRBV7-9 and TRBJ2-6, is DTGVSQNPRHKITKRGQNVTFRCDPISEHNRLYWYRQTLGQGPEFLTYFQNEAQLEKSRLLSDRFSAERPKGSFSTLEIQRTEQGDSAMYLCASSSSPGQGGSSGANVLTFGAGSRLTVL.

The V and J genes are TRBV11-2 and TRBJ2-1; as DNA is missing, the TRBD2 call by TCRdb cannot be tested. Germline V gene data show CDR1 as SGHAT and CDR2 as FQNNGV. This CDR3 has 18 amino acids. CDR3 region: CASSQRSLWSSGSNEQFF.

The V call is TRBV29-1, the J call TRBJ1-5; TCRdb calls TRBD1, which cannot be checked without DNA. Germline lookup yields CDR1 SQVTM and CDR2 ANQGSEA. CDR3 length equals 14 residues. CDR3: CSVKASGGDQPQHF.

V gene TRBV24-1 combines with J gene TRBJ2-1. Germline assignment: CDR1 KGHDR and CDR2 SFDVKD. CDR3 length: 16 residues. The CDR3 spells CATSDRSSGPYNEQFF.

The chain combines TRBV12-3 or TRBV12-4 with TRBJ1-2. The CDR3 covers 13 residues. The CDR3 loop reads CASKQLTNYGYTF.

The chain recombines TRBV15 with TRBJ2-1. The V gene's germline CDR1 is LNHNV and CDR2 YYDKDF (reference sequence). This CDR3 is 17 amino acids long. CDR3 sequence reads: CATSRDLLGGSYNEQFF.

V and J are TRBV2 and TRBJ1-6; the TCRdb D gene call, TRBD1, has no DNA to confirm it. The CDR3 runs to 16 residues. The germline CDR1 and CDR2 sequences are SNHLY and FYNNEI. CDR3 amino acids: CASKGVVVSYNSPLHF.

The V and J genes are TRBV6-1 and TRBJ1-2; TCRdb names TRBD1, which stays unverified in the absence of DNA. The CDR3 length is 14 residues. Germline CDR1 is MNHNS and CDR2 is SASEGT. The CDR3 sequence is CASRTGGVDYGYTF.

The V gene is TRBV20-1, the J gene TRBJ2-5; the TCRdb call, TRBD2, lacks DNA for checking. The CDR3 has 11 amino acids. Germline V lookup: CDR1 DFQATT, CDR2 SNEGSKA (reference sequence). The chain's CDR3 is CSALGASAQYF.

The chain carries TRBV14 and TRBJ2-3; TCRdb names TRBD2, which stays unverified in the absence of DNA. The length of the CDR3 is 18 residues. Germline V gives CDR1 SGHDN, CDR2 FVKESK. The CDR3 loop is CASSHLPGLAGDGDTQYF.

V is TRBV20-1 and J is TRBJ1-4. In germline, CDR1 is DFQATT, CDR2 SNEGSKA (reference sequence). This CDR3 has 14 residues. This CDR3 reads CSARLFQLGEKLFF.

CDR3 loop: CASSPGGGLAGKETQYF. This chain uses TRBV12-3 or TRBV12-4 with TRBJ2-5; TCRdb outputs TRBD2, but without DNA this stays unchecked. This CDR3 spans 17 amino acids.

The V and J genes are TRBV6-2 or TRBV6-3 and TRBJ2-7; TCRdb returns TRBD2, unconfirmable since there is no DNA. The CDR3 has 13 amino acids. The germline CDR1 and CDR2 sequences are MNHEY and SVGEGT. The chain's CDR3 is CASSKRERNEQYF.

The V and J genes are TRBV5-1 and TRBJ1-2. The CDR3 length is 13 residues. CDR1 is SGHRS and CDR2 is YFSETQ in the germline V gene. CDR3 in amino acids: CASSLGDYYGYTF.

The chain joins TRBV20-1 to TRBJ1-2. CDR3 length: 11 amino acids. The germline CDR1 and CDR2 sequences are DFQATT and SNEGSKA (reference sequence). The CDR3 loop is CSASWNYGYTF.

The rearrangement uses TRBV7-7 and TRBJ2-2; absent DNA, TCRdb's TRBD1 call cannot be checked. Per the germline V gene, CDR1 is SSHAT and CDR2 is FNYEAQ (reference sequence). CDR3 length equals 18 residues. CDR3 sequence reads: CASSSFPLRGERTGELFF.

This chain joins TRBV2 and TRBJ2-1; TCRdb outputs TRBD2, but without DNA this stays unchecked. CDR1 and CDR2 (germline): SNHLY, FYNNEI. This CDR3 comprises 13 residues. The CDR3 sequence: CASPLSSYNEQFF.

The chain recombines TRBV12-3 or TRBV12-4 with TRBJ1-4; the TCRdb call, TRBD1, lacks DNA for checking. The CDR3 has 16 residues. The CDR3 region is CASSPGQGVPNEKLFF.

The CDR3 protein is CASSYIAGGRETQYF. The chain is built from TRBV7-8 and TRBJ2-5; TCRdb gives TRBD2 as the D gene, but with no DNA this cannot be confirmed. CDR1 and CDR2 from the germline V gene are SGHVS and FQNEAQ. The CDR3 contains 15 residues.

The chain has TRBV30 and TRBJ1-1; with no DNA, the TCRdb D assignment of TRBD1 cannot be verified. This CDR3 region has 14 residues. Per germline, CDR1 GTSNPN and CDR2 SVGIG (reference sequence). The CDR3 protein is CAWSVVGGGTEAFF.

The genes are TRBV10-3 and TRBJ2-3; TCRdb selects TRBD2, and the lack of DNA leaves this call unchecked. The CDR3 consists of 13 residues. Germline assignment: CDR1 ENHRY and CDR2 SYGVKD. CDR3 protein: CATWTSGTDTQYF.

This sequence joins TRBV6-5 and TRBJ2-5; TCRdb designates TRBD1, a call that cannot be tested without DNA. The CDR3 loop spans 14 amino acids. Germline loops: CDR1 MNHEY, CDR2 SVGAGI. The CDR3 loop is CASTHRGGGETQYF.